This T cell receptor beta chain was recorded in a study of blood T cell dynamics during melanoma immunotherapy. Per germline, CDR1 SGHTA and CDR2 FQGNSA. The CDR3 has 14 residues. V lost 5 bases to trimming and J lost 0 bases, with 10 bases between them. DNA loading was fixed at approximately 0.35 ug for all bulk PBMC samples. Using immunoSEQ multiplex PCR, the repertoire was profiled, and TCRdb retains in-frame clones only, with some absent. The repertoire holds some 14,000 clones, with around 86% as singletons. Study-wide results and limits: Clones driving repertoire changes may be melanoma-specific or general immune activation.

The time point was: pre-treatment baseline. Samples come from before therapy and from week 3 after the first blockade cycle. Note on this clone: Its antigen is still unknown.

The chain combines TRBV7-2 with TRBJ1-2; D is undetermined. The sample here was blood, taken from a patient treated with checkpoint blockade. This TCR was recovered from a human donor with melanoma. The CDR3 sequence: CASSPQETNYGYTF. The CDR3 coding sequence is TGTGCCAGCAGCCCCCAGGAAACTAACTATGGCTACACCTTC.